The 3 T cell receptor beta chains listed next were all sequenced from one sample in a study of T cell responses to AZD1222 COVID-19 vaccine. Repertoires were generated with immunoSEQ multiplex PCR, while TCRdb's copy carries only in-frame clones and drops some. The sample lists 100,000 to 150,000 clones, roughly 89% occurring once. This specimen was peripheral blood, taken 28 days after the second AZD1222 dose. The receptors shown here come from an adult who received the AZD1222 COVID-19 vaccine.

For the CDR3, the DNA is TGTGCCAGCAGGACCCTCTACGAGCAGTACTTC. Its protein product is CASRTLYEQYF. The J gene is TRBJ2-7, the V gene TRBV6-5; no clear D gene. The V and J ends lost 6 bases and 3 bases respectively, with 6 bases between them. CDR1 and CDR2 from the germline V gene are MNHEY and SVGAGI. The CDR3 length is 11 residues.

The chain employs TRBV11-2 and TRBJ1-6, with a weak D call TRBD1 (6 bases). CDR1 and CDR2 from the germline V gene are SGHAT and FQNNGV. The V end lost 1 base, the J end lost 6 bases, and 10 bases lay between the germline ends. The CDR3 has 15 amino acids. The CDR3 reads CASSLGGQFNSPLHF. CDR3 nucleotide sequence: TGTGCCAGCAGCTTAGGGGGGCAGTTTAATTCACCCCTCCACTTT.

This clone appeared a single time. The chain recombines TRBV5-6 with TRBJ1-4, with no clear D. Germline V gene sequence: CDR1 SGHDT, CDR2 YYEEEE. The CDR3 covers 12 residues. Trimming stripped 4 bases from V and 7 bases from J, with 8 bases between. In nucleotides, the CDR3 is TGTGCCAGCAGCCCCGGCAGTGAAAAACTGTTTTTT. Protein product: CASSPGSEKLFF.